This T cell receptor beta chain was profiled in a study of response to subunit inactivated influenza vaccine. Study-level results: Authors proposed each seasonal influenza vaccination draws in few new T cells.

Germline V gene lookup returns CDR1 SEHNR and CDR2 FQNEAQ (reference sequence). With V trimmed by 4 bases and J by 10 bases, 14 bases remained unmatched. The CDR3 sequence is 16 residues long. This clonotype appeared a few times. Antigen unknown. TCRdb re-called the RT-PCR reads with MiXCR, one entry per CDR3 protein. The repertoire holds approximately 700,000 distinct CDR3 sequences, with 15% to 19% as singletons. The source was PBMCs from blood, collected about 11 days after vaccination. The chain employs TRBV7-9 and TRBJ2-2; TRBD1 matches at 8 bases. The sequence derives from a man aged 50 to 59 who received an inactivated influenza vaccine. The CDR3 region has the DNA TGTGCCAGCAGCTCCTCCCCGGGACAGGTCACCCCGGAGCTGTTTTTT. It encodes CASSSSPGQVTPELFF.